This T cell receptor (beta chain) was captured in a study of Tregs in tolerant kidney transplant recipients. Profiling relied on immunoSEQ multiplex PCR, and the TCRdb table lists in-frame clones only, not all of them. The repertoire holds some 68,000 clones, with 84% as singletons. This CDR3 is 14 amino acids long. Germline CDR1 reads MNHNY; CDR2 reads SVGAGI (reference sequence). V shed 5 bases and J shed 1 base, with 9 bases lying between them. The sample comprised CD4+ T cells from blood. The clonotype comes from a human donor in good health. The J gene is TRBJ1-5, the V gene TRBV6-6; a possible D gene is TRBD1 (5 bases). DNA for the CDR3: TGTGCCAGCAGTATGGGGGACAGCAATCAGCCCCAGCATTTT. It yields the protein CASSMGDSNQPQHF.